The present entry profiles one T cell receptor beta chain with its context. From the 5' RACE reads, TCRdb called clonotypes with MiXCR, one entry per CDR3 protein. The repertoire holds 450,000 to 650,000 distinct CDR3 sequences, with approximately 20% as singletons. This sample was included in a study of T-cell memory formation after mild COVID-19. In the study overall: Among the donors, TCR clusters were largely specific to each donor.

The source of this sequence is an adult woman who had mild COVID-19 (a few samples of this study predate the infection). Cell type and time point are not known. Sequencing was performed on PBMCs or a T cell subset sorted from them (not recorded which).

The chain's CDR3 is CASSSRVGDTGELFF. The CDR3 DNA sequence: TGCGCCAGCAGTTCCAGGGTCGGGGACACCGGGGAGCTGTTTTTT. This chain joins TRBV5-1 and TRBJ2-2; either TRBD1 or TRBD2 may supply D (5 bases each). Per the germline V gene, CDR1 is SGHRS and CDR2 is YFSETQ. The CDR3 covers 15 residues. Trimming stripped 5 bases from V and 3 bases from J, with 14 bases between.